This passage covers 21 T cell receptor beta chains from one sample sequenced in a study of pediatric ulcerative colitis. The rectum was sampled with one to two pinch biopsies at colonoscopy. Sequencing used immunoSEQ multiplex PCR; TCRdb keeps in-frame clones, though not all of them. Of tens of thousands of clones in the sample, more than 70% were seen once. Sequenced: gut tissue. The source of these receptors is a boy younger than 18 with moderate ulcerative colitis.

The chain combines TRBV4-2 with TRBJ1-1; a possible D gene is TRBD1 (5 bases). Germline V gene data show CDR1 as LGHNA and CDR2 as YNFKEQ. Trimming pared 1 base from V and 6 bases from J, leaving 9 bases between. This CDR3 comprises 13 residues. CDR3: CASSQAGGAEAFF. The CDR3 DNA follows: TGTGCCAGCAGCCAAGCTGGGGGGGCTGAAGCTTTCTTT.

The chain uses TRBV9 and TRBJ2-2, with a possible D match to TRBD2 (5 bases). Between the trimmed V and J ends, which lost 3 bases and 7 bases, there was a span of 13 bases. Germline values: CDR1 SGDLS, CDR2 YYNGEE. The CDR3 consists of 14 residues. The CDR3 region has the DNA TGTGCCAGCAGCGCCCTCGACTATGGCGGGGAGCTGTTTTTT. Translation gives CASSALDYGGELFF.

This rearrangement joins TRBV19 to TRBJ2-3, with TRBD1 matching 8 bases. CDR1 LNHDA and CDR2 SQIVND come from the germline V gene (reference sequence). The CDR3 consists of 13 residues. V shed 6 bases and J 4 bases; nucleotides not matched to a gene: 3. CDR3 sequence reads: CASSVRGPDTQYF. The CDR3 nucleotides are TGTGCCAGTAGCGTCAGGGGGCCAGATACGCAGTATTTT. The entire variable domain, with the rest obtained from reference TRBV19 and TRBJ2-3, is as follows: DGGITQSPKYLFRKEGQNVTLSCEQNLNHDAMYWYRQDPGQGLRLIYYSQIVNDFQKGDIAEGYSVSREKKESFPLTVTSAQKNPTAFYLCASSVRGPDTQYFGPGTRLTVL.

The rearrangement uses TRBV5-8 and TRBJ1-6; tentatively, D is TRBD1 (5 bases). The CDR3 runs 16 residues. CDR1 is SGHTS, CDR2 YDEGEE, per germline. Trimming stripped 4 bases from V and 9 bases from J, with 20 bases between. CDR3 amino acids: CASSLRGLDGGSPLHF. CDR3 bases: TGTGCCAGCAGCCTTAGGGGTCTCGATGGGGGTTCACCCCTCCACTTT. Variable domain in full (rest from reference TRBV5-8 and TRBJ1-6): EAGVTQSPTHLIKTRGQQATLRCSPISGHTSVYWYQQALGLGLQFLLWYDEGEERNRGNFPPRFSGRQFPNYSSELNVNALELEDSALYLCASSLRGLDGGSPLHFGNGTRLTVT.

V usage is TRBV10-3 and J usage is TRBJ1-1; D uncertain. V lost 0 bases, J lost 2 bases, and 7 bases lay in between. The germline gives CDR1 ENHRY, CDR2 SYGVKD. The CDR3 runs 14 residues. The CDR3 sequence is CAISESYGNTEAFF. The DNA of the CDR3 is TGTGCCATCAGTGAGTCGTATGGCAACACTGAAGCTTTCTTT.

The J gene is TRBJ2-7, the V gene TRBV5-4, with D possibly TRBD2 on 7 matching bases. Trimming removed 4 bases from V and 5 bases from J, with 22 bases in between. The CDR3 extends over 16 amino acids. The germline gives CDR1 SGHNT, CDR2 YYREEE (reference sequence). This chain's CDR3 is CASSPGGSTGKNEQYF. The CDR3 coding sequence is TGTGCCAGCAGCCCGGGGGGCTCGACAGGTAAAAACGAGCAGTACTTC.

The chain carries TRBV18 and TRBJ1-1, with 7 bases identical to TRBD1. Losses at the gene ends were 8 bases for V and 5 bases for J; bases not matched to a gene: 5. The CDR3 contains 12 residues. Germline V gives CDR1 KGHSH, CDR2 LQKENI. CDR3 region: CASGQGGTEAFF. The CDR3 DNA sequence: TGTGCCAGCGGCCAGGGGGGTACTGAAGCTTTCTTT.

This chain uses TRBV7-5 with TRBJ1-5. TRBV7-5 is assigned pseudogene status. The CDR3 totals 17 residues. The CDR3 sequence: CARSRRGGQNSNQPQHF. The CDR3 nucleotides are TGTGCCAGAAGCCGACGGGGGGGACAGAATAGCAATCAGCCCCAGCATTTT.

Notes on this clone: The sample carries other DNA sequences with the same CDR3. This sequence joins TRBV6-5 and TRBJ1-1; D unclear. The CDR3 is 13 residues long. Germline CDR1 reads MNHEY; CDR2 reads SVGAGI. Trimming shortened V by 6 bases and J by 1 base, and 9 bases separated the two germline ends. CDR3 sequence reads: CASSLQRNTEAFF. The CDR3 coding sequence is TGTGCCAGCAGCCTACAGAGGAACACTGAAGCTTTCTTT.

The CDR3 coding sequence is TGTGCCAGTATCTATGACAGGGGGGGCACTGAAGCTTTCTTT. Translated, it gives CASIYDRGGTEAFF. This chain joins TRBV19 and TRBJ1-1; 9 bases agree with TRBD1. Germline V gene data show CDR1 as LNHDA and CDR2 as SQIVND (reference sequence). The CDR3 totals 14 residues. V was pared by 7 bases and J by 4 bases, with 7 bases of the junction left unmatched. The variable domain in full, completed from reference TRBV19 and TRBJ1-1, reads DGGITQSPKYLFRKEGQNVTLSCEQNLNHDAMYWYRQDPGQGLRLIYYSQIVNDFQKGDIAEGYSVSREKKESFPLTVTSAQKNPTAFYLCASIYDRGGTEAFFGQGTRLTVV.

This clone has just a few counts. The CDR3 DNA reads TGTGCCAGCAACCGTGACAGGGCGGGAAACACTGAAGCTTTCTTT. This gives the protein CASNRDRAGNTEAFF. The chain recombines TRBV5-4 with TRBJ1-1, with 7 bases identical to TRBD1. With V trimmed by 6 bases and J by 2 bases, 10 bases remained unmatched. The CDR3 is made up of 15 amino acids. Germline CDR1 reads SGHNT; CDR2 reads YYREEE (reference sequence).

The gene calls are TRBV6-1 and TRBJ2-5; perhaps TRBD1 as D (5 bases). Germline CDR1 reads MNHNS; CDR2 reads SASEGT. Deletions cut 8 bases from V and 5 bases from J, with 18 bases between. The CDR3 has 14 residues. CDR3 amino acids: CASPRQGLGETQYF. The CDR3 nucleotides read TGTGCCAGCCCACGTCAGGGTTTGGGGGAGACCCAGTACTTC.

The gene calls are TRBV28 and TRBJ2-7, with 8 bases lining up with TRBD2. V lost 3 bases, J lost 4 bases, and 14 bases stayed unmatched. Germline V gene lookup returns CDR1 MDHEN and CDR2 SYDVKM. The CDR3 has 17 amino acids. CDR3: CASSLDGGSGRAYEQYF. The CDR3 DNA sequence: TGTGCCAGCAGTTTGGATGGGGGCAGCGGGAGAGCATACGAGCAGTACTTC.

This clone is medium-sized. The CDR3 loop reads CSVEGTSGGGSRIAQYF. DNA of the CDR3: TGCAGCGTTGAAGGGACTAGCGGGGGAGGTTCGAGGATAGCCCAGTACTTC. The genes are TRBV29-1 and TRBJ2-5; the match to TRBD2 covers 13 bases. V shed 1 base, J shed 9 bases, and the junction held 14 bases outside the gene matches. This CDR3 region has 17 residues. The germline V gene encodes CDR1 SQVTM and CDR2 ANQGSEA.

V is TRBV27 and J is TRBJ2-6; TRBD1 agrees at 7 bases. This CDR3 contains 17 residues. J was trimmed by 0 bases and V by 6 bases; bases with no gene match: 8. In germline, CDR1 is MNHEY, CDR2 SMNVEV (reference sequence). The CDR3 protein is CASSASDRSSGANVLTF. DNA for the CDR3: TGTGCCAGCAGCGCATCGGACAGGAGCTCTGGGGCCAACGTCCTGACTTTC.

This clone occurred a few times. The chain carries TRBV5-5 and TRBJ1-4; unclear D gene. With 6 bases removed from V and 1 base from J, the gap between germline ends came to 19 bases. The CDR3 extends over 17 amino acids. CDR1 is SGHKS, CDR2 YYEKEE, per germline (reference sequence). CDR3 coding DNA: TGTGCCAGCAACCCCTTTAGCGGCCCCTTAACTAATGAAAAACTGTTTTTT. Encoded protein: CASNPFSGPLTNEKLFF.

J is TRBJ2-2 and V is TRBV4-3, with 8 bases aligning to TRBD1. V lost 0 bases to trimming and J lost 6 bases; unmatched junction nucleotides: 3. Germline CDR1 LGHNA, CDR2 YSLEER. The length of the CDR3 is 15 residues. CDR3 in DNA: TGCGCCAGCAGCCAAGATCACAGGGGGGCCGGGGAGCTGTTTTTT. Its translation: CASSQDHRGAGELFF.

This chain joins TRBV5-6 and TRBJ2-5; perhaps TRBD2 as D (6 bases). This CDR3 has 17 residues. Germline CDR1 SGHDT, CDR2 YYEEEE. Between the trimmed V and J ends, which lost 1 base and 1 base, there was a span of 17 bases. CDR3 region: CASSLPGGVRVQETQYF. The CDR3 DNA reads TGTGCCAGCAGCTTGCCCGGAGGGGTGAGGGTCCAAGAGACCCAGTACTTC.

The rearrangement joins TRBV27 to TRBJ1-4, with D unresolved. CDR1 and CDR2 from the germline V gene are MNHEY and SMNVEV (reference sequence). The CDR3 covers 14 residues. V shed 6 bases and J shed 0 bases, with 8 bases lying between them. This CDR3 reads CASRRESTNEKLFF. In DNA, the CDR3 is TGTGCCAGCAGGCGAGAATCAACTAATGAAAAACTGTTTTTT.

The chain has TRBV30 and TRBJ2-6; no definite D call. CDR3 length equals 14 residues. V was cut by 1 base and J by 0 bases, with 4 bases left in between. The germline gives CDR1 GTSNPN, CDR2 SVGIG (reference sequence). The CDR3 here is CAWSDLSGANVLTF. CDR3 nucleotide sequence: TGTGCCTGGAGTGACCTCTCTGGGGCCAACGTCCTGACTTTC.

This sequence joins TRBV14 and TRBJ2-7; TRBD2 agrees at 7 bases. The V segment lost 3 bases and the J segment 0 bases; nucleotides outside the gene matches: 2. This CDR3 has 14 amino acids. Germline CDR1 and CDR2: SGHDN and FVKESK. CDR3 DNA sequence: TGTGCCAGCAGCCATGCTAGCGGCTCCTACGAGCAGTACTTC. This codes for CASSHASGSYEQYF.